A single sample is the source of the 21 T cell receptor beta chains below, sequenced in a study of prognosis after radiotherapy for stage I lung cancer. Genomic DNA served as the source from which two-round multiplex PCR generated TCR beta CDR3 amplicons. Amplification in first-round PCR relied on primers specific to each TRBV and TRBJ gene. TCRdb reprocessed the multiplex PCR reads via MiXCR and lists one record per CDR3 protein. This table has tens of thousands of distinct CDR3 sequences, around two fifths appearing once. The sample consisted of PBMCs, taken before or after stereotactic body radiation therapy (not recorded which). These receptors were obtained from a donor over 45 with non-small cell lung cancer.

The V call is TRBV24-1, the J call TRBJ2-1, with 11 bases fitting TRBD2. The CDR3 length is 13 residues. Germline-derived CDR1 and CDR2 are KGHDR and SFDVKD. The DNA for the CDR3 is TGTGACCCCAGTGCCCTAGCGGGAGGAGAGCAGTTCTTC. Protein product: CDPSALAGGEQFF.

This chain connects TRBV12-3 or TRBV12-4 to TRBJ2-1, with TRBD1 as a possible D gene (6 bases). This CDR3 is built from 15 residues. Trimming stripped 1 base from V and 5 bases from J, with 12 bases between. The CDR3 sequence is CASSLGGQRDNEQFF. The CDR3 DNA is TGTGCCAGCAGTTTAGGTGGACAGAGGGACAATGAGCAGTTCTTC.

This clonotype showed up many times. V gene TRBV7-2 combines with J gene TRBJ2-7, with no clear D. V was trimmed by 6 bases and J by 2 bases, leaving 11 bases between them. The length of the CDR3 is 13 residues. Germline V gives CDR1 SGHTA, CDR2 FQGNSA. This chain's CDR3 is CASSLHRTYEQYF. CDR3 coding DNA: TGTGCCAGCAGTCTACACCGCACCTACGAGCAGTACTTC.

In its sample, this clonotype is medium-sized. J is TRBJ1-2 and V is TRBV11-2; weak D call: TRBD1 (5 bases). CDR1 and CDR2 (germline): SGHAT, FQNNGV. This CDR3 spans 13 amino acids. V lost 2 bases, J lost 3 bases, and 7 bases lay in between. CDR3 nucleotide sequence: TGTGCCAGCAGCTTACAACAGGACTATGGCTACACCTTC. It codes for CASSLQQDYGYTF.

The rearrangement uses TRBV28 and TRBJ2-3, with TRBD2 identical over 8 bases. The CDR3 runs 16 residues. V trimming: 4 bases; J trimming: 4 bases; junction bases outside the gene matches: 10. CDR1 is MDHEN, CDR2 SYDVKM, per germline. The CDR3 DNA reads TGTGCCAGCAGTTCCATAGCGGGGCTGAATGCAGATACGCAGTATTTT. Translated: CASSSIAGLNADTQYF.

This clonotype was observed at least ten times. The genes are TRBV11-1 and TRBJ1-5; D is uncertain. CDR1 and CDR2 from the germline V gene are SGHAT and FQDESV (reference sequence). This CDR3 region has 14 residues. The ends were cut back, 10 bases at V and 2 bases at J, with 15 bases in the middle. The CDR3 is CANGATDCNQPQHF. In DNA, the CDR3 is TGTGCCAACGGAGCGACGGATTGCAATCAGCCCCAGCATTTT.

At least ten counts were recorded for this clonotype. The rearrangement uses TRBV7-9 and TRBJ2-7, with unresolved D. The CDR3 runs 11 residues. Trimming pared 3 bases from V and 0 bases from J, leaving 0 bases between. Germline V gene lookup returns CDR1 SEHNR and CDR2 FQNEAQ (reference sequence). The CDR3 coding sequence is TGTGCCAGCAGCTTCTCCTACGAGCAGTACTTC. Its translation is CASSFSYEQYF.

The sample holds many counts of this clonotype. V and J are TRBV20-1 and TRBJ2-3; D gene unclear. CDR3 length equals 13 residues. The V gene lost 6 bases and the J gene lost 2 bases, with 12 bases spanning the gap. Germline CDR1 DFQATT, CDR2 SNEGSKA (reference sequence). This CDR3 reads CSAIAPFTDTQYF. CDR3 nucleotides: TGCAGTGCCATAGCCCCCTTCACAGATACGCAGTATTTT.

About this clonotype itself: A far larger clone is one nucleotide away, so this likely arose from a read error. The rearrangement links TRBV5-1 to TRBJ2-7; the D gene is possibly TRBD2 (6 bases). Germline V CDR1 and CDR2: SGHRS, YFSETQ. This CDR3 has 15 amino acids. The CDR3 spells CDSSQSGGEGYEQYF. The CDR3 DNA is TGCGACAGCAGCCAAAGTGGCGGGGAAGGTTACGAGCAGTACTTC.

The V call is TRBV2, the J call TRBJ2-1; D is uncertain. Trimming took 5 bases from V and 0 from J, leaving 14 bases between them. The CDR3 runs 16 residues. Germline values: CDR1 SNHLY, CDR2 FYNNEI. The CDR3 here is CASSPTRWDSYNEQFF. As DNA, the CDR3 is TGTGCCAGCAGTCCTACTCGTTGGGACTCCTACAATGAGCAGTTCTTC.

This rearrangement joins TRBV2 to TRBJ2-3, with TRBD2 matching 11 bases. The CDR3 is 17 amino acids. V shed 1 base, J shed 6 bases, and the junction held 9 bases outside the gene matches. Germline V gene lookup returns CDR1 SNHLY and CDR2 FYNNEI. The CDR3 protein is CASSEGSSGRARDTQYF. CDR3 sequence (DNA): TGTGCCAGCAGTGAAGGTAGTAGCGGGAGGGCCCGTGATACGCAGTATTTT.

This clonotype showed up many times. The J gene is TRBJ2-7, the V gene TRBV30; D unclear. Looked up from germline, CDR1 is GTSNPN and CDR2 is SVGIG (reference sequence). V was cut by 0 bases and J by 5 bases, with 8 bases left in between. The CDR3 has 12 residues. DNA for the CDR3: TGTGCCTGGAGTGTATATGGGCACGAGCAGTACTTC. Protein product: CAWSVYGHEQYF.

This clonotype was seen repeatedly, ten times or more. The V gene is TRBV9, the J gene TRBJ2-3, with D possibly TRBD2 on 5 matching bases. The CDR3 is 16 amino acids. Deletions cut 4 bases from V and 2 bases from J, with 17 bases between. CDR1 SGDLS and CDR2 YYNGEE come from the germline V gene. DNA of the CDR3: TGTGCCAGCAGCCCGTCCCGGACTTGGACCACAGATACGCAGTATTTT. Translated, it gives CASSPSRTWTTDTQYF.

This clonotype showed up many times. The CDR3 here is CASSPLARGDTQYF. The CDR3 DNA reads TGTGCCAGCTCACCCCTAGCGCGGGGGGATACGCAGTATTTT. The chain uses TRBV18 and TRBJ2-3, with TRBD2 identical over 7 bases. V lost 3 bases and J lost 6; bases outside the gene matches: 6. The CDR3 covers 14 residues. CDR1 KGHSH and CDR2 LQKENI come from the germline V gene.

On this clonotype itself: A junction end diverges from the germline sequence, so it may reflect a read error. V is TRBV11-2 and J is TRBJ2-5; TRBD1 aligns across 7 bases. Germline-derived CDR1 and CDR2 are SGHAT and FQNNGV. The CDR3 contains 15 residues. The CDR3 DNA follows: TGTGCCGGCAGTTCGTCGGGACAGTTCCAAGAGACCAAGTACTTC. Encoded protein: CAGSSSGQFQETKYF.

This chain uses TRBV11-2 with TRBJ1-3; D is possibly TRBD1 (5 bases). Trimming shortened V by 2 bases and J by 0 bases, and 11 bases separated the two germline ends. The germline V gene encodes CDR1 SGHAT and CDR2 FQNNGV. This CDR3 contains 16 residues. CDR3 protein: CASSLQGQISGNTIYF. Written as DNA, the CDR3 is TGTGCCAGCAGCTTACAGGGTCAAATCTCTGGAAACACCATATATTTT.

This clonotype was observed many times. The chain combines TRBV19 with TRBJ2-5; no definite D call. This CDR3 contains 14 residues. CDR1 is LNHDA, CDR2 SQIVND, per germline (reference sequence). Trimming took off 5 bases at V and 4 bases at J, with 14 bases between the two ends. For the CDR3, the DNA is TGTGCCAGTAGTTCGTCACCGTCAGGAGAGACCCAGTACTTC. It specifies CASSSSPSGETQYF.

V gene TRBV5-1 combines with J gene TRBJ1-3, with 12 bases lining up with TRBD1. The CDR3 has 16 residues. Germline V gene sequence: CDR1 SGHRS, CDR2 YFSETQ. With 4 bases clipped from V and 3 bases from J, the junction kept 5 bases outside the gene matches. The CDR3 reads CASSPGTGGIGNTIYF. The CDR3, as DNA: TGCGCCAGCAGCCCGGGGACAGGGGGCATTGGAAACACCATATATTTT.

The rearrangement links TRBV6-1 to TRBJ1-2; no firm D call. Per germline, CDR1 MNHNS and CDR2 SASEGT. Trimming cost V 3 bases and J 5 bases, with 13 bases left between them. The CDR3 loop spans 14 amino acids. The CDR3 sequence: CASSDPTGSYGYTF. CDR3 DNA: TGTGCCAGCAGTGATCCCACGGGCTCTTATGGCTACACCTTC.

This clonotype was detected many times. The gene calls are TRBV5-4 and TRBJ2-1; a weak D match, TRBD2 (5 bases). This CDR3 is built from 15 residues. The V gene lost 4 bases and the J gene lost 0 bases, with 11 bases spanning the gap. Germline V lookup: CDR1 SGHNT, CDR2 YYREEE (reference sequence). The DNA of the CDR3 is TGTGCCAGCAGCCCGGGATTTAGCTCCTACAATGAGCAGTTCTTC. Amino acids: CASSPGFSSYNEQFF.

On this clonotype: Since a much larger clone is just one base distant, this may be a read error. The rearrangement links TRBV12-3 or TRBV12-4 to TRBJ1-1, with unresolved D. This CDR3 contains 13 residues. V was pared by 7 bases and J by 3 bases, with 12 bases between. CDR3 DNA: TGTGCCAGCAACTTGTCGGCCCACACTGAAGCTTTCTTT. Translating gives CASNLSAHTEAFF.